The clone carrying this TCR beta chain has only a few counts. Its antigen is still unknown. The data belong to a study of T cells after yellow fever vaccination. Study results and caveats: A small proportion of clonotypes was detected in both the CD4 and CD8 compartments. The study re-detected most primary-vaccination clones after the booster (96% CD4, roughly 91% CD8).

TCRdb redid the calling of the 5' RACE reads with MiXCR, one entry per CDR3 protein. The data show 100,000 to 150,000 distinct CDR3 sequences, with approximately 16% seen just once and 35% to 45% held by the top ten. After removal of 0 bases from V and 3 bases from J, the junction contained 2 bases not matched to a gene. Germline V CDR1 and CDR2: SGHRS, YFSETQ. The CDR3 sequence is 15 residues long. The source material was CD8+ T cells sorted from PBMCs, sampled 5 days after the yellow fever booster vaccination. The sequence was collected from a man aged 18 to 29 who received the YFV17D yellow fever vaccine. The J gene is TRBJ2-2, the V gene TRBV5-1; TRBD1 aligns across 7 bases. CDR3 in DNA: TGCGCCAGCAGCTTGGTGGGACAGTACACCGGGGAGCTGTTTTTT. It encodes CASSLVGQYTGELFF. Based on the CDR3 plus reference TRBV5-1 and TRBJ2-2, the full variable domain is KAGVTQTPRYLIKTRGQQVTLSCSPISGHRSVSWYQQTPGQGLQFLFEYFSETQRNKGNFPGRFSGRQFSNSRSEMNVSTLELGDSALYLCASSLVGQYTGELFFGEGSRLTVL.